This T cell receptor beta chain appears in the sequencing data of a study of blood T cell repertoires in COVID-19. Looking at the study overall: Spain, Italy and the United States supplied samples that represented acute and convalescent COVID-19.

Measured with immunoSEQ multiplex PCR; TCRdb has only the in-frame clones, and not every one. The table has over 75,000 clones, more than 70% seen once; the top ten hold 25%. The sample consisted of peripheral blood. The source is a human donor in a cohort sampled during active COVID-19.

The CDR3 nucleotides are TGTGCCAGCAACGGCGGGGGGTCCTCCTACAATGAGCAGTTCTTC. Translation gives CASNGGGSSYNEQFF. The rearrangement links TRBV2 to TRBJ2-1, with TRBD2 matching 8 bases. Per germline, CDR1 SNHLY and CDR2 FYNNEI. The CDR3 sequence is 15 residues long. The V and J ends lost 7 bases and 0 bases, in that order; junction bases with no gene match: 5.